Each of the 17 T cell receptor beta chains below was sequenced from the same sample in a study of shared clonotypes between healthy human individuals. Clones were sequenced by immunoSEQ multiplex PCR, and TCRdb holds only the in-frame ones, with some missing. The repertoire holds under 150,000 clones, with 55% to 80% as singletons. The specimen sequenced was memory CD8+ T cells sorted from blood. Subset described: CD45RO+ cells pooled with CCR7-negative TemRA cells. The receptors here all came from a woman younger than 45 in good health.

J is TRBJ2-1 and V is TRBV4-1, with D hard to call. Per the germline V gene, CDR1 is MGHRA and CDR2 is YSYEKL. V lost 8 bases and J lost 6, with 11 bases in between. The CDR3 length is 12 residues. CDR3 coding DNA: TGCGCCAGCGCATTGGACCGCAATGAGCAGTTCTTC. Encoded protein: CASALDRNEQFF.

The rearrangement joins TRBV19 to TRBJ1-2; D unresolved. CDR1 LNHDA and CDR2 SQIVND come from the germline V gene (reference sequence). The CDR3 is 13 residues long. V shed 0 bases and J shed 4 bases, with 6 bases lying between them. The CDR3 sequence is CASSIDFGYGYTF. The CDR3, as DNA: TGTGCCAGTAGTATAGATTTTGGCTATGGCTACACCTTC.

The chain joins TRBV27 to TRBJ1-2; the D gene is possibly TRBD1 (6 bases). V was pared by 5 bases and J by 4 bases, with 20 bases between. In germline, CDR1 is MNHEY, CDR2 SMNVEV (reference sequence). This CDR3 comprises 16 residues. CDR3 nucleotides: TGTGCCAGCAGTCCGGACAGAACAGCACTGGGCTATGGCTACACCTTC. The encoded protein is CASSPDRTALGYGYTF.

J is TRBJ2-1 and V is TRBV6-4; TRBD2 matches 13 bases. Germline assignment: CDR1 MRHNA and CDR2 SNTAGT. The CDR3 sequence is 16 residues long. After removal of 6 bases from V and 4 bases from J, the junction contained 6 bases not matched to a gene. The DNA of the CDR3 is TGTGCCAGCAGCGCGACTAGCGGGGGGATTTACAATGAGCAGTTCTTC. Protein product: CASSATSGGIYNEQFF.

The chain links TRBV5-7 to TRBJ1-5; D gene unclear. Being an ORF, TRBV5-7 has a function that is uncertain. V lost 6 bases and J 0 bases, leaving 25 bases between the germline ends. CDR3 length: 19 residues. The CDR3 DNA reads TGTGCCAGCATTGCCTTAAGACCCCTGCGATATTATAGCAATCAGCCCCAGCATTTT. Translating gives CASIALRPLRYYSNQPQHF.

This clone was observed a handful of times. The chain joins TRBV2 to TRBJ1-5; D call uncertain. Trimming cost V 6 bases and J 9 bases, with 15 bases left between them. Germline V CDR1 and CDR2: SNHLY, FYNNEI. The CDR3 runs to 13 residues. CDR3 DNA: TGTGCCAGCAGCGATAGTGCAATTCGGCCCCAGCATTTT. Residues: CASSDSAIRPQHF.

V gene TRBV30 combines with J gene TRBJ2-7; 10 nucleotides match TRBD1. Losses at the gene ends were 3 bases for V and 6 bases for J; bases not matched to a gene: 14. The germline gives CDR1 GTSNPN, CDR2 SVGIG (reference sequence). This CDR3 spans 16 amino acids. The CDR3 coding sequence is TGTGCCTGGAGCCGAGGGACAGGGGATAGCAACTCCGAGCAGTACTTC. Its protein product is CAWSRGTGDSNSEQYF.

The CDR3 here is CASSPESEQYF. The CDR3 region has the DNA TGTGCCAGCTCACCGGAATCCGAGCAGTACTTC. The V and J genes are TRBV18 and TRBJ2-7; D not certain. Trimming took off 3 bases at V and 6 bases at J, with 6 bases between the two ends. Germline V gene sequence: CDR1 KGHSH, CDR2 LQKENI. This CDR3 comprises 11 residues.

CDR3 in DNA: TGTGCCAGCAGTGGCCTTGGTATCGACACCATATATTTT. Translated: CASSGLGIDTIYF. V and J are TRBV6-8 and TRBJ1-3; D gene ambiguous. The CDR3 totals 13 residues. Looked up from germline, CDR1 is MNHGY and CDR2 is SAAAGT. V lost 5 bases and J 8 bases, leaving 13 bases between the germline ends.

V is TRBV27 and J is TRBJ2-3, with unresolved D. Germline assignment: CDR1 MNHEY and CDR2 SMNVEV (reference sequence). Trimming pared 0 bases from V and 0 bases from J, leaving 10 bases between. CDR3 length equals 16 residues. CDR3 in DNA: TGTGCCAGCAGTTTATCTCTCGGGTCTAGCACAGATACGCAGTATTTT. Translated: CASSLSLGSSTDTQYF.

The V and J genes are TRBV15 and TRBJ2-1; tentative D call: TRBD2 (7 bases). The germline V gene encodes CDR1 LNHNV and CDR2 YYDKDF (reference sequence). V shed 8 bases and J shed 4 bases, with 15 bases lying between them. The CDR3 contains 14 residues. CDR3 sequence: CATAGAGDYNEQFF. Written as DNA, the CDR3 is TGTGCCACCGCGGGGGCGGGTGATTACAATGAGCAGTTCTTC. Full variable domain (remainder filled in from reference TRBV15 and TRBJ2-1): DAMVIQNPRYQVTQFGKPVTLSCSQTLNHNVMYWYQQKSSQAPKLLFHYYDKDFNNEADTPDNFQSRRPNTSFCFLDIRSPGLGDTAMYLCATAGAGDYNEQFFGPGTRLTVL.

The chain is built from TRBV9 and TRBJ2-5; D is unresolved. The V gene lost 4 bases and the J gene lost 4 bases, with 14 bases spanning the gap. The CDR3 contains 14 residues. CDR1 and CDR2 from the germline V gene are SGDLS and YYNGEE. CDR3 residues: CASSPTLVAETQYF. In DNA, the CDR3 is TGTGCCAGCAGCCCGACCCTTGTGGCAGAGACCCAGTACTTC.

The chain carries TRBV25-1 and TRBJ1-4; D ambiguous. V was clipped by 3 bases and J by 7 bases, with 15 bases between them. The CDR3 covers 15 residues. Germline V gives CDR1 MGHDK, CDR2 SYGVNS. The CDR3: CASSDPSEDSEKLFF. The CDR3 DNA follows: TGTGCCAGCAGTGACCCTTCAGAAGATTCTGAAAAACTGTTTTTT.

The chain uses TRBV6-6 and TRBJ1-1; TRBD1 matches 8 bases. Looked up from germline, CDR1 is MNHNY and CDR2 is SVGAGI (reference sequence). The trim removed 7 bases at V and 7 bases at J, leaving 8 bases unmatched. The CDR3 consists of 13 residues. The CDR3 loop is CASTPRQGYEAFF. DNA of the CDR3: TGTGCCAGCACGCCGAGACAGGGGTATGAAGCTTTCTTT.

Comments on this clone: One end of the junction is discordant with germline, which a read error may explain. This sequence joins TRBV6-6 and TRBJ2-7; D gene uncertain. The CDR3 consists of 15 residues. Germline V gene sequence: CDR1 MNHNY, CDR2 SVGAGI (reference sequence). The CDR3 reads CASSESSTDFYEQYF. In nucleotides, the CDR3 is TGCGCCAGCAGTGAGAGTAGCACTGACTTCTACGAGCAGTACTTC.

This clone has more than one count but fewer than ten. This chain links TRBV6-5 with TRBJ1-2; the D is unclear. Per the germline V gene, CDR1 is MNHEY and CDR2 is SVGAGI. V was pared by 4 bases and J by 4 bases, with 16 bases between. The CDR3 is 15 residues long. CDR3 in DNA: TGTGCCAGCAGTTTTCGTCCATCGTACCGCTATGGCTACACCTTC. Translating gives CASSFRPSYRYGYTF.

As regards this clone: At one end the junction does not follow the germline gene, possibly because of a read error. The same CDR3 arises from other DNA sequences in this sample as well. The rearrangement joins TRBV4-1 to TRBJ2-7, with 13 bases aligning to TRBD2. The CDR3 extends over 16 amino acids. CDR1 and CDR2 (germline): MGHRA, YSYEKL. CDR3 sequence reads: CASSQDQLAGGREQYF. The CDR3 DNA follows: TGTGCCAGCAGCCAAGATCAACTAGCGGGAGGGCGGGAGCAGTACTTC.